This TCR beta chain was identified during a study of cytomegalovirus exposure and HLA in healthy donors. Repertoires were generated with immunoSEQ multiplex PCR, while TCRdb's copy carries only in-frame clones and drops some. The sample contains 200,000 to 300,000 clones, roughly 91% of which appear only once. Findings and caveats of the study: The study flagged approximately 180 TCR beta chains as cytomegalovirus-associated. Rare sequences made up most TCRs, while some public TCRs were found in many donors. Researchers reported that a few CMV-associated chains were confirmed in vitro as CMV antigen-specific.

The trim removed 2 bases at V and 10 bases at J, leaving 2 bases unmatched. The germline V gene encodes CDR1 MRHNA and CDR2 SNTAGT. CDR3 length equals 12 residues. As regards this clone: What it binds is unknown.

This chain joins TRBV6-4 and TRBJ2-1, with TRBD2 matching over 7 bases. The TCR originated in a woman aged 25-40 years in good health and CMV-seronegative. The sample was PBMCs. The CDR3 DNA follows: TGTGCCAGCAGTGACCGAGCGGGAGAGCAGTTCTTC. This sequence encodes CASSDRAGEQFF.